This T cell receptor beta chain was obtained from a study of blood T cell repertoires in COVID-19. This clone has a single count. The repertoire was sequenced with immunoSEQ multiplex PCR; TCRdb's copy has only in-frame clones and lacks some. Of 250,000 to 300,000 clones in the sample, about 90% were seen once. Sequencing was carried out using peripheral blood. The TCR sequence derives from a woman in her fifties or sixties who had recovered from COVID-19.

The DNA for the CDR3 is TGTGCCAGCAGTTTAGTAGGCAGGGACTATGGCTACACCTTC. The encoded protein is CASSLVGRDYGYTF. The chain employs TRBV27 and TRBJ1-2; tentative D call: TRBD1 (5 bases). Trimming removed 2 bases at V and 3 bases at J, with 10 bases between. The germline gives CDR1 MNHEY, CDR2 SMNVEV (reference sequence). CDR3 length equals 14 residues.